This passage covers 16 T cell receptor beta chains from one sample sequenced in a study of control samples from healthy donors and cancer patients. Sequencing was performed with immunoSEQ multiplex PCR; in TCRdb, only in-frame clones are kept and a portion is missing. In the table there are about 140,000 clones, more than 85% of which are singletons. Source material: blood. These receptors came from a man aged 30 to 39 in good health.

This chain joins TRBV2 and TRBJ2-7; D not certain. The ends were cut back, 6 bases at V and 7 bases at J, with 10 bases in the middle. The CDR3 length is 11 residues. In germline, CDR1 is SNHLY, CDR2 FYNNEI. This CDR3 reads CASRLSREQYF. Written as DNA, the CDR3 is TGTGCCAGCAGACTCTCTAGGGAGCAGTACTTC.

The chain links TRBV9 to TRBJ2-7, with 9 bases matching TRBD1. The V segment lost 0 bases and the J segment 6 bases; nucleotides outside the gene matches: 4. The germline V gene encodes CDR1 SGDLS and CDR2 YYNGEE. The CDR3 runs to 14 residues. In nucleotides, the CDR3 is TGTGCCAGCAGCGTAGAGGGACAGGGACCCGAGCAGTACTTC. This codes for CASSVEGQGPEQYF.

This chain uses TRBV10-3 with TRBJ1-6; D not certain. The CDR3 covers 16 residues. Germline V gives CDR1 ENHRY, CDR2 SYGVKD. Between the trimmed V and J ends, which lost 0 bases and 9 bases, there was a span of 15 bases. The CDR3 DNA reads TGTGCCATCAGTGAGTCCCCAGACGCCGGTGGTTCACCCCTCCACTTT. The encoded protein is CAISESPDAGGSPLHF.

In this sample, this clone turned up once. The CDR3: CATSRDLGINEAFF. The CDR3 region has the DNA TGTGCCACCAGCAGAGATTTGGGGATAAATGAAGCTTTCTTT. The chain has TRBV15 and TRBJ1-1; no clear D. Germline CDR1 reads LNHNV; CDR2 reads YYDKDF (reference sequence). The V gene lost 0 bases and the J gene lost 7 bases, with 12 bases spanning the gap. This CDR3 is 14 amino acids long.

V usage is TRBV28 and J usage is TRBJ1-4; no clear D gene. Trimming took 6 bases from V and 1 from J, leaving 9 bases between them. The CDR3 spans 14 residues. Looked up from germline, CDR1 is MDHEN and CDR2 is SYDVKM. The CDR3 reads CASSESGTNEKLFF. The CDR3 nucleotides read TGTGCCAGCAGCGAGTCAGGAACTAATGAAAAACTGTTTTTT.

This clone was seen a few times. Other nucleotide sequences from this sample produce the same CDR3. The genes are TRBV19 and TRBJ1-1; 9 bases align to TRBD1. CDR1 and CDR2 from the germline V gene are LNHDA and SQIVND (reference sequence). V was clipped by 3 bases and J by 4 bases; unmatched bases: 3. The CDR3 length is 14 residues. The CDR3 here is CASSMGQGGTEAFF. The CDR3 DNA sequence: TGTGCCAGTAGTATGGGACAGGGAGGCACTGAAGCTTTCTTT.

J is TRBJ2-7 and V is TRBV7-8, with TRBD1 matching over 7 bases. The CDR3 loop spans 15 amino acids. Unmatched junction bases numbered 6, after V lost 2 bases and J lost 2 bases. Germline CDR1 SGHVS, CDR2 FQNEAQ. The CDR3 coding sequence is TGTGCCAGCAGCTTAATACAGGGGAGCACCTACGAGCAGTACTTC. Protein: CASSLIQGSTYEQYF.

This chain joins TRBV3-1 (or the pseudogene TRBV3-2) and TRBJ2-7; 7 bases map to TRBD2. V lost 4 bases, J lost 3 bases, and 6 bases stayed unmatched. Germline loops: CDR1 LGHDT, CDR2 YNNKEL (reference sequence). The CDR3 totals 14 residues. The CDR3 spells CASSRGLVYYEQYF. CDR3 in DNA: TGTGCCAGCAGCCGCGGACTAGTCTACTACGAGCAGTACTTC.

The chain has TRBV5-6 and TRBJ1-1; D remains unclear. The germline V gene encodes CDR1 SGHDT and CDR2 YYEEEE. Trimming took 1 base from V and 6 from J, leaving 7 bases between them. The CDR3 totals 12 residues. The CDR3, as DNA: TGTGCCAGCAGCTTGTACGGCGCTGAAGCTTTCTTT. This translates into CASSLYGAEAFF.

The rearrangement uses TRBV6-1 and TRBJ1-2, with D unclear. V was cut by 1 base and J by 5 bases, with 8 bases left in between. CDR3 size: 13 residues. Germline CDR1 is MNHNS and CDR2 is SASEGT. DNA for the CDR3: TGTGCCAGCAGTGAAGGACGGTTATATGGCTACACCTTC. Protein product: CASSEGRLYGYTF.

The rearrangement links TRBV27 to TRBJ2-2, with 10 bases fitting TRBD1. Trimming took 5 bases from V and 1 from J; bases not matched to a gene: 7. This CDR3 comprises 17 residues. CDR1 and CDR2 (germline): MNHEY, SMNVEV (reference sequence). The CDR3, as DNA: TGTGCCAGCAGTACCCGGGACAGGGGCAAGAACACCGGGGAGCTGTTTTTT. It codes for CASSTRDRGKNTGELFF.

This chain uses TRBV7-7 with TRBJ2-2; 8 bases align to TRBD1. The V and J ends lost 4 bases and 0 bases, in that order; junction bases with no gene match: 1. The CDR3 is made up of 15 amino acids. Germline assignment: CDR1 SSHAT and CDR2 FNYEAQ (reference sequence). The CDR3 sequence is CASSSGQANTGELFF. The CDR3 DNA reads as TGTGCCAGCAGCTCGGGACAGGCGAACACCGGGGAGCTGTTTTTT. Variable domain in full (rest from reference TRBV7-7 and TRBJ2-2): GAGVSQSPRYKVTKRGQDVTLRCDPISSHATLYWYQQALGQGPEFLTYFNYEAQPDKSGLPSDRFSAERPEGSISTLTIQRTEQRDSAMYRCASSSGQANTGELFFGEGSRLTVL.

To note about this clone: Other DNA sequences in this specimen translate into the identical CDR3. The chain couples TRBV9 to TRBJ1-2; tentative D call: TRBD1 (5 bases). The V end lost 0 bases, the J end lost 4 bases, and 7 bases lay between the germline ends. This CDR3 is built from 13 residues. Germline values: CDR1 SGDLS, CDR2 YYNGEE. The CDR3 nucleotides read TGTGCCAGCAGCGTAGGACAGAGCTATGGCTACACCTTC. Encoded protein: CASSVGQSYGYTF.

Details on this clone: Germline is not matched at one junction end, which may reflect a read error. V and J are TRBV3-1 (or the pseudogene TRBV3-2) and TRBJ1-1; 8 bases are a match to TRBD1. CDR3 size: 14 residues. Germline CDR1 and CDR2: LGHDT and YNNKEL (reference sequence). In DNA form, the CDR3 reads TGTGCCAGCAGCCATTCGACAGGGGATACTGAAACTTTCTTT. Its protein is CASSHSTGDTETFF.

The chain links TRBV19 to TRBJ2-3; 11 bases agree with TRBD2. The CDR3 consists of 14 residues. The germline V gene encodes CDR1 LNHDA and CDR2 SQIVND (reference sequence). V dropped 8 bases and J dropped 7; count of bases not matched to a gene: 8. As DNA, the CDR3 is TGTGCCAGTCGCATAGCGGGGGGGCCTAATACGCAGTATTTT. The encoded protein is CASRIAGGPNTQYF.

J is TRBJ1-2 and V is TRBV7-9, with TRBD1 matching over 9 bases. Germline V gene lookup returns CDR1 SEHNR and CDR2 FQNEAQ (reference sequence). This CDR3 has 16 amino acids. J was trimmed by 3 bases and V by 1 base; bases with no gene match: 6. CDR3 nucleotides: TGTGCCAGCAGCTTAGGAAAAGGGACAGGGCACTATGGCTACACCTTC. Its protein product is CASSLGKGTGHYGYTF. The full variable domain, its missing parts supplied by reference TRBV7-9 and TRBJ1-2, is DTGVSQNPRHKITKRGQNVTFRCDPISEHNRLYWYRQTLGQGPEFLTYFQNEAQLEKSRLLSDRFSAERPKGSFSTLEIQRTEQGDSAMYLCASSLGKGTGHYGYTFGSGTRLTVV.